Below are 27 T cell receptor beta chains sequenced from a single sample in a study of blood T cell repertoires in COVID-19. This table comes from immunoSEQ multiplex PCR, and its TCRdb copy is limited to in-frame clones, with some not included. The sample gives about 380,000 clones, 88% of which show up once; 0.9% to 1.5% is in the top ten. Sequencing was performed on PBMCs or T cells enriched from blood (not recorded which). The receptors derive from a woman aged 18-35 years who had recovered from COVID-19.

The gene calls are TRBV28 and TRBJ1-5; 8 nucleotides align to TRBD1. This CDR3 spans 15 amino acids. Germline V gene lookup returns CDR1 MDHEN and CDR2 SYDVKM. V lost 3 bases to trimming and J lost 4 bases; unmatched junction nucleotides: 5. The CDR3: CASSFRGLGNQPQHF. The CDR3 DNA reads TGTGCCAGCAGTTTCAGGGGGCTAGGGAATCAGCCCCAGCATTTT.

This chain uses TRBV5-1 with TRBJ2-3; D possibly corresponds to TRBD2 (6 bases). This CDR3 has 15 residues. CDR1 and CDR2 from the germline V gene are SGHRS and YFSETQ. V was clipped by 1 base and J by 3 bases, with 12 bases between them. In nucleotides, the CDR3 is TGCGCCAGCAGCTTGTTGCGGGGATGGACAGATACGCAGTATTTT. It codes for CASSLLRGWTDTQYF.

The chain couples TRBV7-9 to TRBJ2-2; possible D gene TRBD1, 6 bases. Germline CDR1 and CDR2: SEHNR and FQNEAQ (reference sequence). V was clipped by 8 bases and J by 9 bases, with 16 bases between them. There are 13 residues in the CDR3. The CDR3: CASLGTTGRELFF. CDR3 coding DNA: TGTGCCAGCTTAGGGACAACGGGCCGGGAGCTGTTTTTT.

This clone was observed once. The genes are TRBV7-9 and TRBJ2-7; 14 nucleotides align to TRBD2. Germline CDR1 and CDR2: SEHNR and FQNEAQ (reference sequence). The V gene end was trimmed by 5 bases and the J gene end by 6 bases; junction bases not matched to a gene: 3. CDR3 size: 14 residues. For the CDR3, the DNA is TGTGCCAGCAGCCGGACTAGCGGGGGGTTCGAGCAGTACTTC. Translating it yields CASSRTSGGFEQYF.

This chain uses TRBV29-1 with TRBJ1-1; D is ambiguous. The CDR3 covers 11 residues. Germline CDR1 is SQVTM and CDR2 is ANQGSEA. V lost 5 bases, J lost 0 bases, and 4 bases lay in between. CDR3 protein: CSVRVNTEAFF. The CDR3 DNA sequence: TGCAGCGTTAGAGTGAACACTGAAGCTTTCTTT.

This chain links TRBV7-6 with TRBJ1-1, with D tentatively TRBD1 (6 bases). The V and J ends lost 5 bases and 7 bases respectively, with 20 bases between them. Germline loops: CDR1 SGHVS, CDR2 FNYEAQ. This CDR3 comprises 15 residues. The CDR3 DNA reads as TGTGCCAGCAGCGAAATGTCCTACAGGGATCTTGAAGCTTTCTTT. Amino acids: CASSEMSYRDLEAFF. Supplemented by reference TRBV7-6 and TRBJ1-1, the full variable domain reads GAGVSQSPRYKVTKRGQDVALRCDPISGHVSLYWYRQALGQGPEFLTYFNYEAQQDKSGLPNDRFSAERPEGSISTLTIQRTEQRDSAMYRCASSEMSYRDLEAFFGQGTRLTVV.

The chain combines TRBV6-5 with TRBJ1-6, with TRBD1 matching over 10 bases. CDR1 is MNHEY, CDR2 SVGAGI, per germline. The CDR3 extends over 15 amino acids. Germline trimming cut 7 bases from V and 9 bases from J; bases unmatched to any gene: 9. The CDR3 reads CASTREGTGASPLHF. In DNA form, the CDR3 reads TGTGCCAGCACCCGAGAGGGGACAGGGGCTTCACCCCTCCACTTT.

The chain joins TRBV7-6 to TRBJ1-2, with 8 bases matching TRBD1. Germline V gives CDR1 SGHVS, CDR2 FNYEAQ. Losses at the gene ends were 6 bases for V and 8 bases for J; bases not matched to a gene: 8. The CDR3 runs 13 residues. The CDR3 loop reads CASSEEAGGGYTF. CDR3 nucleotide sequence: TGTGCCAGCAGTGAGGAGGCAGGGGGCGGCTACACCTTC.

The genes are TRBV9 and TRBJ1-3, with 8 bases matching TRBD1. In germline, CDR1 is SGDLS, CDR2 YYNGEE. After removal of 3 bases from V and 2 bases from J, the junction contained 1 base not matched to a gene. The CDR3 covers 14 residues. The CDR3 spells CASSATGAGNTIYF. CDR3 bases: TGTGCCAGCAGCGCGACAGGGGCTGGAAACACCATATATTTT.

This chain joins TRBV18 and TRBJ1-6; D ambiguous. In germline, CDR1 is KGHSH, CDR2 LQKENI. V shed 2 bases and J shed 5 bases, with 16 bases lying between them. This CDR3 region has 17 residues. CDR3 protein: CASSPNSSRRNNSPLHF. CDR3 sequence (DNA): TGTGCCAGCTCACCAAACAGTTCCAGAAGAAATAATTCACCCCTCCACTTT.

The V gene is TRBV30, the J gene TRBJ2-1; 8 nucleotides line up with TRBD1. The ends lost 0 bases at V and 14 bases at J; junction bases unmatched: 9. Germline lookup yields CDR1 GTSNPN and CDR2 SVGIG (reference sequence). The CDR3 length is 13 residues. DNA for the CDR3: TGTGCCTGGAGTGTACAAACAGGGGGTGTGGAGTTCTTC. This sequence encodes CAWSVQTGGVEFF. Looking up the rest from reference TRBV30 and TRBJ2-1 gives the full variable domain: SQTIHQWPATLVQPVGSPLSLECTVEGTSNPNLYWYRQAAGRGLQLLFYSVGIGQISSEVPQNLSASRPQDRQFILSSKKLLLSDSGFYLCAWSVQTGGVEFFGPGTRLTVL.

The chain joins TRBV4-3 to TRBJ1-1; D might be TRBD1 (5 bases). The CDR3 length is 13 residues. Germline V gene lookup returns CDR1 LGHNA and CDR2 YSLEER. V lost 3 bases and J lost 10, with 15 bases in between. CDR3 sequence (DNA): TGCGCCAGCAGCCATGGCTTCCCAGGGCGAGCTTTCTTT. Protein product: CASSHGFPGRAFF.

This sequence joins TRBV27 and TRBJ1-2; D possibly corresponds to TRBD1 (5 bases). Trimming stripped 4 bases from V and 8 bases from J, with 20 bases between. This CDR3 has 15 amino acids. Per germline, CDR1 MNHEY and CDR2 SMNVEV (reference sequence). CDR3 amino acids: CASSSRGFGGRGYTF. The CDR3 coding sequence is TGTGCCAGCAGTTCGCGGGGGTTCGGGGGGAGAGGCTACACCTTC.

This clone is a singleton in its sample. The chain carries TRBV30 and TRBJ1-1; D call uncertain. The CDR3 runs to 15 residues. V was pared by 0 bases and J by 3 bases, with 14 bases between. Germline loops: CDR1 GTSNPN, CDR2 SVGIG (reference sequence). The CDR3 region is CAWSVTAAGHTEAFF. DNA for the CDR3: TGTGCCTGGAGTGTGACGGCGGCGGGTCACACTGAAGCTTTCTTT.

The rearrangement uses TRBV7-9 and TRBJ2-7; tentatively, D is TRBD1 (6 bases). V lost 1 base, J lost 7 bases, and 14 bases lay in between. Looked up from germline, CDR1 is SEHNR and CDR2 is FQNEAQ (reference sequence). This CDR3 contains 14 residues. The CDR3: CASSLDRATPEQYF. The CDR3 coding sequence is TGTGCCAGCAGCTTAGACAGGGCTACACCTGAGCAGTACTTC.

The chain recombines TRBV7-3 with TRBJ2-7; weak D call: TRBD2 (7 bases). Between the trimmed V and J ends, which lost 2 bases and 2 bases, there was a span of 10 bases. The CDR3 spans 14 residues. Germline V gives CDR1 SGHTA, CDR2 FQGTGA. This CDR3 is CASSLFGGPYEQYF. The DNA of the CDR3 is TGTGCCAGCAGCTTATTCGGGGGGCCCTACGAGCAGTACTTC.

For the CDR3, the DNA is TGTGCCACCAGCAGGACAGGGGGCGATCGGAACACTGAAGCTTTCTTT. Encoded protein: CATSRTGGDRNTEAFF. The chain is built from TRBV15 and TRBJ1-1; 10 bases align to TRBD1. The V segment lost 3 bases and the J segment 1 base; nucleotides outside the gene matches: 5. The CDR3 is made up of 16 amino acids. Looked up from germline, CDR1 is LNHNV and CDR2 is YYDKDF (reference sequence).

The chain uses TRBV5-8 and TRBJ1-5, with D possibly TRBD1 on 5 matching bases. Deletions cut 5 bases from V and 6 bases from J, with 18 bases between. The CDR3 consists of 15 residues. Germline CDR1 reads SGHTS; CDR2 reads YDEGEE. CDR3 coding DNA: TGTGCCAGCAGTTTCCGGCCGGGGGGAGGTCAGCCCCAGCATTTT. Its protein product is CASSFRPGGGQPQHF.

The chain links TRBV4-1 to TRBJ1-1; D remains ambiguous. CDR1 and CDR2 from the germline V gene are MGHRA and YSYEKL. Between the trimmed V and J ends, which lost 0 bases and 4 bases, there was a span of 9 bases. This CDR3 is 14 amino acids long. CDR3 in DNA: TGCGCCAGCAGCCAAGATTATGAGAGCACTGAAGCTTTCTTT. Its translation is CASSQDYESTEAFF.

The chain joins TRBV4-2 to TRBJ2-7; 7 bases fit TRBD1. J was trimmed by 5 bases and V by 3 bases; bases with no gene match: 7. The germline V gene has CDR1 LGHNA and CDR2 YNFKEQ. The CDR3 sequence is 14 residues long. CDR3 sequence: CASSQATGTHEQYF. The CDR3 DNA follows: TGTGCCAGCAGCCAGGCGACAGGGACCCACGAGCAGTACTTC.

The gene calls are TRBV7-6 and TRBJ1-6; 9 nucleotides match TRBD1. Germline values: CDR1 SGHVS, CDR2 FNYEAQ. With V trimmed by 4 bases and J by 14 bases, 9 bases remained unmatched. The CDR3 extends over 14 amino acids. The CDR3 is CASSWGQGEGTLHF. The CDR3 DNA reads TGTGCCAGCAGCTGGGGACAGGGAGAAGGGACCCTCCACTTT.

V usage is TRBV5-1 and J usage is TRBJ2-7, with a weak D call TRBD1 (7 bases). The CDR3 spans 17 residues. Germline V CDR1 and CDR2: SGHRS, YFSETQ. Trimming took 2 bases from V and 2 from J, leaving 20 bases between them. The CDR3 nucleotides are TGCGCCAGCAGCTTTGTGGGTGGGCAGGGGGGTACCTACGAGCAGTACTTC. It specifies CASSFVGGQGGTYEQYF. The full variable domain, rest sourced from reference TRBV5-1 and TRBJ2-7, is KAGVTQTPRYLIKTRGQQVTLSCSPISGHRSVSWYQQTPGQGLQFLFEYFSETQRNKGNFPGRFSGRQFSNSRSEMNVSTLELGDSALYLCASSFVGGQGGTYEQYFGPGTRLTVT.

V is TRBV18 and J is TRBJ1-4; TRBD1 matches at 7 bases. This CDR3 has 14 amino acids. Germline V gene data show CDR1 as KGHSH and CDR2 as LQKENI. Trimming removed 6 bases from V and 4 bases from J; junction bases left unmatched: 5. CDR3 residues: CASSRDSGNEKLFF. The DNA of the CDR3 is TGTGCCAGCTCCCGGGACAGCGGTAATGAAAAACTGTTTTTT.

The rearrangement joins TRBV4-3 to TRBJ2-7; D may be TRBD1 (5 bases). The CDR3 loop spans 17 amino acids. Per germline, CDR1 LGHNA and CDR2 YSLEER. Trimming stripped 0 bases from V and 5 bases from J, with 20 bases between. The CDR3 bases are TGCGCCAGCAGCCAAGATATGGGGCTTAGCCCCGTAAACGAGCAGTACTTC. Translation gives CASSQDMGLSPVNEQYF.

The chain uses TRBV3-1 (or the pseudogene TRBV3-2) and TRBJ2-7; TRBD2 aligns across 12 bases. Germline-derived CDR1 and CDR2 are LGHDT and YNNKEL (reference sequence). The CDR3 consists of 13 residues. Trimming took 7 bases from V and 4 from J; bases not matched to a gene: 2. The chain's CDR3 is CASTTSGGYEQYF. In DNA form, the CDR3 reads TGTGCCAGCACTACTAGCGGGGGGTACGAGCAGTACTTC.

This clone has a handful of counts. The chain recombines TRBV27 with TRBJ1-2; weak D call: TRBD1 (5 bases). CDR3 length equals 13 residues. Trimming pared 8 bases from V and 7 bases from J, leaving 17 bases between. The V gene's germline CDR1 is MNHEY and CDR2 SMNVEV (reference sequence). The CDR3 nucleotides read TGTGCCAGCGCGAGGGGAGGGGAAGGTGGCTACACCTTC. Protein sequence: CASARGGEGGYTF.

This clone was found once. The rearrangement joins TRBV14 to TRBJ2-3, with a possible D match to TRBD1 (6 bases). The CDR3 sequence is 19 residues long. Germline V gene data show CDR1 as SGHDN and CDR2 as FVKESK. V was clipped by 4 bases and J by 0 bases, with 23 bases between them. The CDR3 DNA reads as TGTGCCAGCAGCCCGACAGGTCTAACGCCAATACATAGCACAGATACGCAGTATTTT. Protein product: CASSPTGLTPIHSTDTQYF.